This T cell receptor beta chain was captured by sequencing in a study of T-cell reconstitution after alpha-beta-depleted transplantation in children (dated by TCRdb to between 2015 and 2016). In the study overall: Using TCR repertoire profiling, the study quantitatively followed how T-cell immune reconstitution unfolded in children after TCRalphabeta/CD19-depleted allogeneic hematopoietic cell transplantation. The paper's findings and limits, for the study overall: The apparently early recovery of alphabetaT-cell counts about two months after transplant reportedly depended on only several hundred rapidly expanded clones that came from non-depleted graft cells. In some patients, the high TCRbeta diversity seen at day 60 was put down to recipient T cells and intrathymic progenitors that had survived conditioning. Over the following months the frequencies of hyperexpanded clones went down, and after one year T-cell counts and TCRbeta diversity were mostly credited to newly produced T cells.

CDR1 SQVTM and CDR2 ANQGSEA are derived from the germline V gene. Trimming accounts for 4 bases at V and 2 bases at J, while the number of junction bases matched to no gene is 11. From cysteine to phenylalanine, the CDR3 is 16 amino acids long. The CDR3 DNA has 48 bases and is translated from base 1. According to the study, the label for this sample's treatment or condition signals: allogeneic hematopoietic cell transplantation with graft depleted of TCRalphabeta T cells and CD19 B cells. The children who served as transplant recipients had been given grafts of TCRalphabeta/CD19-depleted allogeneic hematopoietic cells. Library construction relied on PCR. Instrument on record: Illumina HiSeq 2500. TCR library preparation used molecular barcoding, with unique molecular identifiers applied to normalize quantification of the TCRbeta repertoire. TCRdb itself trimmed the public reads at Q25 with fastp, ran MiXCR and retained productive beta chains. Records with the same CDR3 protein are collapsed into one entry carrying the most frequent genes and DNA. The sample table lists about 140,000 distinct CDR3 sequences, 8.8% of them with a count of one. Less than 20% of the sample comes from the top ten.

This clonotype was seen only a few times. Its target antigen remains unknown. Qualities for individual bases were not recorded, and no much larger clone is one base off. The sequence links TRBV29-1 to TRBJ2-1; TRBD2 agrees with 7 junctional bases. The receptor comes from a female patient aged 2-10 years who had a stem cell transplant for congenital amegakaryocytic thrombocytopenia, so the T cells may come from the graft donor. The sample consisted of PBMCs, mostly from graft donor cells, taken 180 days after TCRalphabeta/CD19-depleted stem cell transplant. This receptor has the CDR3 CSVVYTLAVPYNEQFF. The nucleotide sequence is given as TGCAGCGTTGTCTATACTCTAGCGGTCCCCTACAATGAGCAGTTCTTC.